Below, 4 T cell receptor beta chains from the same sample are listed, as sequenced in a study of T cell responses to AZD1222 COVID-19 vaccine (dated by TCRdb to the early 2020s). In the paper's terms, the time point label means: baseline before first vaccination. Library preparation employed the immunoSEQ multiplex PCR assay. Here the immuneACCESS table is served through TCRdb, limited to in-frame sequences with V and J called. Missing clones are a known gap in these copies; in checked studies unresolved V genes cover under half, and the rest lacks a known reason. Within this sample are 140,000 to 150,000 clones, with about 92% of them counted one time only. The ten top clones hold about 1.9% of the sample. Sequenced material: peripheral blood, taken on day 0 of AZD1222 vaccination. The receptor source for this set is an adult in good health.

This sequence joins TRBV5-5 and TRBJ2-1; 9 bases map to TRBD1. The ends lost 2 bases at V and 7 bases at J; junction bases unmatched: 7. The CDR3 covers 15 residues. The germline gives CDR1 SGHKS, CDR2 YYEKEE (reference sequence). CDR3 nucleotides: TGTGCCAGCAGCTTAGGACAGGGGCGTTCGAATGAGCAGTTCTTC. This codes for CASSLGQGRSNEQFF.

The V and J genes are TRBV7-9 and TRBJ2-1; D possibly corresponds to TRBD1 (6 bases). Trimming removed 5 bases from V and 3 bases from J, with 11 bases in between. The CDR3 is made up of 14 amino acids. Germline CDR1 is SEHNR and CDR2 is FQNEAQ (reference sequence). CDR3 in amino acids: CASSAQGSYNEQFF. The CDR3 region has the DNA TGTGCCAGCAGCGCTCAGGGGAGCTACAATGAGCAGTTCTTC.

Concerning this clone: Other DNA sequences from this sample encode an identical CDR3 as well. J is TRBJ1-2 and V is TRBV19; D might be TRBD1 (6 bases). The V gene's germline CDR1 is LNHDA and CDR2 SQIVND (reference sequence). The V end was cut by 4 bases, the J end by 3 bases, with 9 bases between. The CDR3 is 13 amino acids. This chain's CDR3 is CASSTGVDYGYTF. The DNA of the CDR3 is TGTGCCAGTAGTACAGGGGTGGACTATGGCTACACCTTC.

The V call is TRBV6-5, the J call TRBJ1-1; TRBD1 agrees at 11 bases. CDR1 and CDR2 (germline): MNHEY, SVGAGI. Trimming took 6 bases from V and 7 from J; bases not matched to a gene: 7. The CDR3 covers 14 residues. CDR3 residues: CASSSQGQGDEAFF. The CDR3 DNA is TGTGCCAGCAGCAGCCAGGGACAGGGGGATGAAGCTTTCTTT.